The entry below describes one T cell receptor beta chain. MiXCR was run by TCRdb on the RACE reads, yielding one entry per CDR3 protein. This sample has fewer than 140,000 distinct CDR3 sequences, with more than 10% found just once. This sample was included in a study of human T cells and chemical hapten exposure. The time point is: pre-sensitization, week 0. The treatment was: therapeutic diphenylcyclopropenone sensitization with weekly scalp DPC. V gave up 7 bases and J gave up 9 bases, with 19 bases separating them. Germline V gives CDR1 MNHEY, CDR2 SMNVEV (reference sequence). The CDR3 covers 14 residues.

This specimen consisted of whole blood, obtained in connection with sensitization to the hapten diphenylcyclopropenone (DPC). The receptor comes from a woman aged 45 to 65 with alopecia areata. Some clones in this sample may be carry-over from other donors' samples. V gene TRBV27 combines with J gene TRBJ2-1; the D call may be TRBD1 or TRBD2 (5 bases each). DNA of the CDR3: TGTGCCAGCACAGACTATCAAGGTAGGGGTGAGCAGTTCTTC. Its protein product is CASTDYQGRGEQFF.